This T cell receptor (beta chain) was obtained from a study of PD-1 blockade in classical Hodgkin lymphoma. Germline V gene lookup returns CDR1 MNHEY and CDR2 SMNVEV (reference sequence). The V end lost 3 bases, the J end lost 6 bases, and 14 bases lay between the germline ends. This CDR3 comprises 14 residues. TCRdb keeps only in-frame clones here, not all; method: immunoSEQ multiplex PCR. The sample lists under 30,000 clones; around 70% were seen once. Each patient's relapse followed autologous stem cell transplantation, and brentuximab vedotin exposure varied. The sample in question was peripheral blood mononuclear cells (PBMCs), obtained before the second cycle of nivolumab. The receptor's source is a human donor with classical Hodgkin lymphoma. The chain recombines TRBV27 with TRBJ1-2; D gene uncertain. In DNA, the CDR3 is TGTGCCAGCAGTTTTATAGACTCTCCTAATGGCTACACCTTC. Its protein is CASSFIDSPNGYTF.